This T cell receptor (beta chain) was sequenced for a study of shared clonotypes between healthy human individuals. Profiled with immunoSEQ multiplex PCR; TCRdb holds only in-frame clones, not every one. Of some 2,100,000 clones listed, about 93% were seen once; the top ten hold 1.7%. The germline V gene encodes CDR1 SGHRS and CDR2 YFSETQ. This CDR3 contains 15 residues. Trimming left V 4 bases short and J 0 bases short, with 10 bases between. Positive CCR7 selection of CD45RO-negative cells yielded the naive CD8 cells, and terminally differentiated effector memory CD45RA+ cells were excluded. The sequenced sample consisted of naive CD8+ T cells from PBMCs. This clonotype originated in a man aged 18-30 years in good health. Some clones in this sample may be carry-over from other donors' samples. The chain joins TRBV5-1 to TRBJ2-2, with no clear D. CDR3 in amino acids: CASSNLLSNTGELFF. The DNA of the CDR3 is TGCGCCAGCAGCAATTTGCTCTCGAACACCGGGGAGCTGTTTTTT.